A single sample gave rise to the 10 T cell receptor beta chains below, sequenced in a study of T cells in Graves' hyperthyroidism and ophthalmopathy. Amplified TCR beta CDR3 regions came from RNA transcripts. In the first-round RT-PCR of the TCR CDR3, the HTBI primer set was used. Each CDR3 protein is one row after TCRdb ran MiXCR on the multiplex PCR reads. Of a few hundred thousand distinct CDR3 sequences in the sample, approximately 16% were seen once. Sequenced sample: blood. Receptor source: a woman aged 50 to 60 with Graves' hyperthyroidism.

This clonotype was seen repeatedly, ten times or more. This chain connects TRBV20-1 to TRBJ1-2; weak D call: TRBD1 (5 bases). The CDR3 is made up of 15 amino acids. Trimming shortened V by 6 bases and J by 6 bases, and 23 bases separated the two germline ends. Germline V gene lookup returns CDR1 DFQATT and CDR2 SNEGSKA (reference sequence). The CDR3 here is CSAAIPGRGADGYTF. Written as DNA, the CDR3 is TGCAGTGCAGCGATTCCGGGACGAGGGGCGGATGGCTACACCTTC.

This clonotype occurred many times. The genes are TRBV5-4 and TRBJ1-2, with D unresolved. The V end lost 4 bases, the J end lost 2 bases, and 9 bases lay between the germline ends. CDR1 is SGHNT and CDR2 is YYREEE in the germline V gene (reference sequence). This CDR3 comprises 13 residues. This chain's CDR3 is CASSPDTNYGYTF. The CDR3 DNA reads as TGTGCCAGCAGCCCTGACACCAACTATGGCTACACCTTC.

Ten or more counts support this clonotype. The J gene is TRBJ2-2, the V gene TRBV7-9; TRBD2 is a possible D gene (6 bases). Germline CDR1 SEHNR, CDR2 FQNEAQ (reference sequence). V gave up 3 bases and J gave up 1 base, with 9 bases separating them. The length of the CDR3 is 15 residues. CDR3 DNA sequence: TGTGCCAGCAGCTTGTGGCGGGGGAACACCGGGGAGCTGTTTTTT. Encoded protein: CASSLWRGNTGELFF. Complete variable domain (other parts from reference TRBV7-9 and TRBJ2-2): DTGVSQNPRHKITKRGQNVTFRCDPISEHNRLYWYRQTLGQGPEFLTYFQNEAQLEKSRLLSDRFSAERPKGSFSTLEIQRTEQGDSAMYLCASSLWRGNTGELFFGEGSRLTVL.

This clonotype has more than one count but fewer than ten. The rearrangement joins TRBV10-3 to TRBJ1-6; tentatively, D is TRBD1 (6 bases). V dropped 6 bases and J dropped 7 bases, with 7 bases sitting between them. This CDR3 contains 12 residues. Looked up from germline, CDR1 is ENHRY and CDR2 is SYGVKD. The CDR3 loop reads CAISTGNSPLHF. In DNA form, the CDR3 reads TGTGCCATCAGCACAGGGAATTCACCCCTCCACTTT.

The gene calls are TRBV7-9 and TRBJ2-1; 11 nucleotides line up with TRBD2. This CDR3 has 17 amino acids. V lost 6 bases and J lost 7; bases outside the gene matches: 14. The germline CDR1 and CDR2 sequences are SEHNR and FQNEAQ (reference sequence). The CDR3 DNA follows: TGTGCCAGCAGTTACCCCTTAGCGGGAGGGCCGTATAATGAGCAGTTCTTC. It codes for CASSYPLAGGPYNEQFF. Drawing the rest from reference TRBV7-9 and TRBJ2-1, the complete variable domain is DTGVSQNPRHKITKRGQNVTFRCDPISEHNRLYWYRQTLGQGPEFLTYFQNEAQLEKSRLLSDRFSAERPKGSFSTLEIQRTEQGDSAMYLCASSYPLAGGPYNEQFFGPGTRLTVL.

The chain couples TRBV6-1 to TRBJ2-7, with D unclear. Germline CDR1 and CDR2: MNHNS and SASEGT. The CDR3 is 15 amino acids. Trimming removed 6 bases from V and 1 base from J, with 16 bases in between. The CDR3 DNA reads TGTGCCAGCAGGACGCGAGGACGGCCATCCTACGAGCAGTACTTC. It is translated as CASRTRGRPSYEQYF.

This clonotype was recorded many times. V is TRBV2 and J is TRBJ2-1; unclear D gene. The V gene lost 0 bases and the J gene lost 8 bases, with 11 bases spanning the gap. The V gene's germline CDR1 is SNHLY and CDR2 FYNNEI. CDR3 length: 14 residues. CDR3 sequence: CASSEALENYEQFF. The CDR3 nucleotides read TGTGCCAGCAGTGAAGCGCTAGAGAATTATGAGCAGTTCTTC.

At least ten counts were recorded for this clonotype. The rearrangement uses TRBV20-1 and TRBJ1-1; 10 nucleotides agree with TRBD1. Germline trimming cut 6 bases from V and 4 bases from J; bases unmatched to any gene: 11. Germline V lookup: CDR1 DFQATT, CDR2 SNEGSKA (reference sequence). The CDR3 length is 15 residues. CDR3 sequence (DNA): TGCAGTGCCCCAGATCGACAGGGGGCAGGCACTGAAGCTTTCTTT. Residues: CSAPDRQGAGTEAFF.

This clonotype was seen many times. This sequence joins TRBV27 and TRBJ2-1; 12 nucleotides match TRBD2. The J segment lost 1 base and the V segment lost 6 bases, leaving 4 bases of the junction unmatched. The CDR3 runs 16 residues. In germline, CDR1 is MNHEY, CDR2 SMNVEV (reference sequence). The CDR3 loop reads CASRLGLAGSYNEQFF. The CDR3 DNA is TGTGCCAGCAGGCTCGGACTAGCGGGATCCTACAATGAGCAGTTCTTC.

This clonotype was picked up many times. Here the CDR3 reads CASSPPGVGADTQYF. The CDR3 nucleotides read TGTGCCAGCTCACCGCCAGGGGTTGGAGCAGATACGCAGTATTTT. The chain employs TRBV18 and TRBJ2-3, with D possibly being TRBD1 (6 bases). Per germline, CDR1 KGHSH and CDR2 LQKENI. This CDR3 comprises 15 residues. Trimming pared 3 bases from V and 4 bases from J, leaving 14 bases between.